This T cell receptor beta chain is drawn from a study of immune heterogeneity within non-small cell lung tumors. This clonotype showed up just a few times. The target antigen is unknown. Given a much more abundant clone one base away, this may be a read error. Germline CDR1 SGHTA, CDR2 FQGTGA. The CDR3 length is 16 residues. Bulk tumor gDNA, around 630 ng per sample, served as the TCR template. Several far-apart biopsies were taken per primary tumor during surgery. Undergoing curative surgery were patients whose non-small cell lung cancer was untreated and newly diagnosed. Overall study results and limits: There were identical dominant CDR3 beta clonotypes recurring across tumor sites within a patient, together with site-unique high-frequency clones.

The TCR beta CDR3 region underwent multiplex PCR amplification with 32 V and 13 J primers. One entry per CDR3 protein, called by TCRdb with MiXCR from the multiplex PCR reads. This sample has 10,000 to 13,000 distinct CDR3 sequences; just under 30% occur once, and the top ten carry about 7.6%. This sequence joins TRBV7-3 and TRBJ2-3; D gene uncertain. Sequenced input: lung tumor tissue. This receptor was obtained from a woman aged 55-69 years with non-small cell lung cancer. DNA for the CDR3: TGTGCCAGCAGCCTAACCGCCGTGACTAGCACAGATACGCAGTATTTT. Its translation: CASSLTAVTSTDTQYF.